Listed below are T cell receptor beta chains from one sample, sequenced in a study of blood T cell repertoires in COVID-19. The assay was immunoSEQ multiplex PCR, and TCRdb's table has in-frame clones only and misses some. The sample carries about 430,000 clones, about 88% recorded once. Sequences were obtained from PBMCs or T cells enriched from blood (not recorded which). These receptor sequences come from a woman between 18 and 29 years old who had been exposed to COVID-19. Both conserved end residues are part of each CDR3. Fields, in order: D gene, V gene, clone size, J gene, CDR3 protein, CDR3 DNA. A D gene is named only where the DNA matches it firmly. Clone size is stated in some rows and not others, as once, few, many or a class when expanded.

TRBD2,TRBV9,-,TRBJ2-5,CASSVTGLAGGETQYF,TGTGCCAGCAGCGTAACTGGACTAGCGGGGGGGGAGACCCAGTACTTC
TRBD2,TRBV3-1/TRBV3-2,-,TRBJ2-3,CASSQRLAGLGTDTQYF,TGTGCCAGCAGCCAAAGACTAGCGGGATTAGGCACAGATACGCAGTATTTT
TRBD2,TRBV28,-,TRBJ2-5,CASSPTSALWETQYF,TGTGCCAGCAGCCCCACTAGCGCTCTTTGGGAGACCCAGTACTTC
TRBD1,TRBV28,once,TRBJ2-7,CASNPDRGLYEQYF,TGTGCCAGCAACCCGGACAGGGGGCTCTACGAGCAGTACTTC
TRBD2,TRBV7-2,-,TRBJ2-7,CASSLTSGDTYEQYF,TGTGCCAGCAGCTTAACTAGCGGGGACACCTACGAGCAGTACTTC
TRBD2,TRBV9,-,TRBJ2-2,CASSPPGGSRELFF,TGTGCCAGCAGCCCTCCGGGGGGTTCCAGGGAGCTGTTTTTT
TRBD1,TRBV7-9,-,TRBJ2-3,CASSLLGIGTGKGDTQYF,TGTGCCAGCAGCTTATTGGGTATCGGGACAGGGAAGGGGGATACGCAGTATTTT
-,TRBV28,-,TRBJ1-6,CASSPAGANSPLHF,TGTGCCAGCAGTCCCGCAGGGGCGAATTCACCCCTCCACTTT
-,TRBV29-1,once,TRBJ1-1,CSVEEGGNTEAFF,TGCAGCGTTGAAGAGGGAGGGAACACTGAAGCTTTCTTT
TRBD1,TRBV25-1,once,TRBJ2-7,CASSPGQGAREQYF,TGTGCCAGCAGCCCGGGACAGGGGGCGCGAGAGCAGTACTTC
TRBD1,TRBV12-3/TRBV12-4,once,TRBJ1-2,CASSRGHGYGYTF,TGTGCCAGCAGTAGGGGGCACGGCTATGGCTACACCTTC
TRBD1,TRBV28,-,TRBJ1-5,CASSPTPRTGANQPQHF,TGTGCCAGCAGTCCAACCCCGCGGACAGGGGCCAATCAGCCCCAGCATTTT
-,TRBV5-6,-,TRBJ1-1,CASSLIWNTEAFF,TGTGCCAGCAGCTTGATCTGGAACACTGAAGCTTTCTTT
TRBD1,TRBV5-1,-,TRBJ1-2,CASRRDRGAIGYTF,TGCGCCAGCAGGCGGGACAGGGGGGCCATCGGCTACACCTTC
TRBD1,TRBV2,-,TRBJ2-7,CASSQGGVPYEQYF,TGTGCCAGCAGCCAAGGGGGCGTCCCCTACGAGCAGTACTTC
-,TRBV3-1/TRBV3-2,-,TRBJ1-5,CASSQSGLNQPQHF,TGTGCCAGCAGCCAGTCAGGGTTGAATCAGCCCCAGCATTTT
-,TRBV24-1,-,TRBJ2-3,CATSPGVYGRTDTQYF,TGTGCCACCAGCCCGGGAGTTTACGGCCGCACAGATACGCAGTATTTT
TRBD1,TRBV28,-,TRBJ1-6,CASSLTGINSPLHF,TGTGCCAGCAGTTTGACAGGGATCAATTCACCCCTCCACTTT
TRBD1,TRBV5-1,-,TRBJ2-1,CASSSRDRVNNEQFF,TGCGCCAGCAGCTCGCGGGACAGGGTGAACAATGAGCAGTTCTTC
-,TRBV5-1,-,TRBJ2-2,CASKIGQAAGELFF,TGCGCCAGCAAGATTGGGCAGGCAGCTGGGGAGCTGTTTTTT
TRBD2,TRBV24-1,-,TRBJ2-3,CATSDKRGAVDTQYF,TGTGCCACCAGTGATAAGCGGGGGGCCGTAGATACGCAGTATTTT
-,TRBV2,-,TRBJ2-7,CASAEGRSYEQYF,TGTGCCAGCGCGGAGGGACGATCCTACGAGCAGTACTTC
-,TRBV1,-,TRBJ2-7,CTSSQGPGLAGGYVYEQYF,TGCACCAGCAGCCAAGGGCCGGGACTAGCGGGGGGGTACGTCTACGAGCAGTACTTC
-,TRBV5-1,-,TRBJ1-5,CASSLDSSNQPQHF,TGCGCCAGCAGCCTGGACAGTAGCAATCAGCCCCAGCATTTT
TRBD2,TRBV4-1,-,TRBJ2-3,CASSQVAVGLAGADTQYF,TGCGCCAGCAGCCAAGTGGCCGTGGGGCTAGCGGGAGCAGATACGCAGTATTTT
TRBD1,TRBV2,-,TRBJ2-7,CASSDWARQGAGEQYF,TGTGCCAGCAGTGATTGGGCCCGACAGGGGGCGGGGGAGCAGTACTTC
-,TRBV3-1/TRBV3-2,-,TRBJ2-5,CASSQERPEEETQYF,TGTGCCAGCAGCCAAGAGCGGCCGGAGGAAGAGACCCAGTACTTC
TRBD2,TRBV5-4,-,TRBJ2-3,CASSSGLAGGSTDTQYF,TGTGCCAGCAGCTCTGGACTAGCGGGGGGGAGCACAGATACGCAGTATTTT
-,TRBV6-5,few,TRBJ1-5,CASSPYGGLWPQHF,TGTGCCAGCAGTCCATACGGGGGGCTTTGGCCCCAGCATTTT
-,TRBV6-5,-,TRBJ1-1,CASSYSGGGLGTEAFF,TGTGCCAGCAGTTACTCTGGGGGCGGTTTGGGCACTGAAGCTTTCTTT
-,TRBV3-1/TRBV3-2,-,TRBJ1-2,CASSQTDSRYGYTF,TGTGCCAGCAGCCAGACCGACTCTCGCTATGGCTACACCTTC
-,TRBV4-1,-,TRBJ2-2,CASSRSTGELFF,TGCGCCAGCAGCCGGAGCACCGGGGAGCTGTTTTTT
TRBD2,TRBV27,once,TRBJ2-3,CASSYPTGGSGGPDTQYF,TGTGCCAGCAGTTACCCCACCGGGGGTAGCGGGGGGCCGGATACGCAGTATTTT
-,TRBV9,-,TRBJ2-2,CASSVYSGETGELFF,TGTGCCAGCAGCGTATATTCAGGGGAGACCGGGGAGCTGTTTTTT
TRBD1,TRBV24-1,-,TRBJ2-7,CATSDQGQGLEQYF,TGTGCCACCAGTGATCAAGGACAGGGCCTCGAGCAGTACTTC
-,TRBV7-9,-,TRBJ2-3,CASSPLSDTQYF,TGTGCCAGCAGCCCTTTGTCAGATACGCAGTATTTT
TRBD2,TRBV30,-,TRBJ2-1,CAWSKVAGNYNEQFF,TGTGCCTGGAGTAAAGTAGCGGGGAACTACAATGAGCAGTTCTTC
-,TRBV5-1,once,TRBJ1-5,CASSLAGDSNQPQHF,TGCGCCAGCAGCTTGGCGGGTGATAGCAATCAGCCCCAGCATTTT
TRBD2,TRBV7-3,-,TRBJ2-2,CASSLKGDGTRLEPGELFF,TGTGCCAGCAGCTTAAAAGGAGACGGGACTAGATTAGAGCCCGGGGAGCTGTTTTTT
-,TRBV6-5,-,TRBJ1-4,CASSSFGHTTNEKLFF,TGTGCCAGCAGTTCCTTCGGACACACAACTAATGAAAAACTGTTTTTT
-,TRBV5-1,-,TRBJ2-5,CASSLPVGLQETQYF,TGCGCCAGCAGCTTGCCCGTGGGGCTCCAAGAGACCCAGTACTTC
-,TRBV13,-,TRBJ1-6,CASSPLSPNSPLHF,TGTGCCAGCAGCCCCCTTTCTCCGAATTCACCCCTCCACTTT
TRBD1,TRBV5-1,-,TRBJ2-7,CASSPVGGQAGVNF,TGCGCCAGCAGCCCCGTGGGGGGACAGGCCGGGGTGAACTTC
TRBD1,TRBV27,once,TRBJ2-5,CASSLGTGNQETQYF,TGTGCCAGCAGTCTCGGGACAGGAAACCAAGAGACCCAGTACTTC
TRBD1,TRBV4-2,-,TRBJ2-2,CASSPTGQGNTGELFF,TGTGCCAGCAGCCCTACGGGACAGGGGAACACCGGGGAGCTGTTTTTT
-,TRBV24-1,-,TRBJ2-1,CATSRADSGNEQFF,TGTGCCACCAGTCGGGCGGACAGTGGTAATGAGCAGTTCTTC
-,TRBV6-5,-,TRBJ1-2,CASSLAGGGYGYTF,TGTGCCAGCAGTCTCGCTGGGGGAGGATATGGCTACACCTTC
TRBD1,TRBV10-1,-,TRBJ2-6,CASSGSGTGSTGANVLTF,TGCGCCAGCAGTGGGTCCGGGACAGGATCAACCGGGGCCAACGTCCTGACTTTC
TRBD1,TRBV9,-,TRBJ1-1,CASSVSTGDTEAFF,TGTGCCAGCAGCGTCTCCACAGGGGACACTGAAGCTTTCTTT
-,TRBV12-3/TRBV12-4,-,TRBJ1-1,CASSLSTNTEAFF,TGTGCCAGCAGTCTTTCGACTAACACTGAAGCTTTCTTT
TRBD2,TRBV15,-,TRBJ2-5,CATSKSPGLAEETQYF,TGTGCCACCAGCAAAAGCCCGGGACTAGCGGAAGAGACCCAGTACTTC